Listed below are T cell receptor beta chains from one sample, sequenced in a study of molecular identifiers for immune sequencing clone quantification. In TCRdb, the PCR reads were re-called with MiXCR into one record per CDR3 protein. The sample consists of around 470,000 distinct CDR3 sequences, 20% to 25% of them appearing once. Material: naive CD8+ T cells from blood, with Jurkat cell RNA spiked in. The receptors were sampled from a human donor in good health. Some libraries in this study had Jurkat cell RNA spiked in. The CDR3 runs from the conserved cysteine through the conserved F or W. D genes are given only for firm matches. Clone size is not always given. Where it is, it says once, few, many or a class for expanded clones.

DNA	CDR3	size	V	J	D
TGTGCCAGCAGAGACAGGGAAGATCTAAACTATGGCTACACCTTC	CASRDREDLNYGYTF	few	TRBV13	TRBJ1-2	TRBD1
TGCGCCAGCAGCCAAGAAAGCGGGGGACACTCCTACGAGCAGTACTTC	CASSQESGGHSYEQYF	once	TRBV4-3	TRBJ2-7	TRBD2
TGCGCCAGCAGCCCCGACGGGGCGGGAAACACCATATATTTT	CASSPDGAGNTIYF	-	TRBV4-3	TRBJ1-3	-
TGCAGTGCTAGAGACAAAGAGGGGTACGAGCAGTACTTC	CSARDKEGYEQYF	many	TRBV20-1	TRBJ2-7	-
TGCGCCAGCTTACCGACAGACACCTACGAGCAGTACTTC	CASLPTDTYEQYF	-	TRBV23-1	TRBJ2-7	-
TGTGCCAGCAGCCAAGCCACACAAGCAGATACGCAGTATTTT	CASSQATQADTQYF	few	TRBV3-1	TRBJ2-3	-
TGTGCCATCAGTGAGACGGACAAGTCCTACGAGCAGTACTTC	CAISETDKSYEQYF	many	TRBV10-3	TRBJ2-7	-
TGCGCCAGCAGCGTACAGGGAGGATTGAACACTGAAGCTTTCTTT	CASSVQGGLNTEAFF	-	TRBV4-1	TRBJ1-1	-
TGTGCCAGCAGTGAACGGGGCCAGCCCCAGCATTTT	CASSERGQPQHF	-	TRBV2	TRBJ1-5	-
TGCAGTGGGACAGGCCTGCTCACCGGGGAGCTGTTTTTT	CSGTGLLTGELFF	many	TRBV29-1	TRBJ2-2	TRBD1
TGTGCCAGCAGTTTTCCTGACAAGGGAGCGAACACCGGGGAGCTGTTTTTT	CASSFPDKGANTGELFF	few	TRBV12-3/TRBV12-4	TRBJ2-2	-
TGTGCCTGGAGTATATATACCTACAATGAGCAGTTCTTC	CAWSIYTYNEQFF	many	TRBV30	TRBJ2-1	-
TGTGCCAGCAGCCAAGAAGGGCAAGGACCGAGCTACAATGAGCAGTTCTTC	CASSQEGQGPSYNEQFF	many	TRBV4-2	TRBJ2-1	-
TGCAGTGCTAGAAAGCTAGCGGATGCCTACGAGCAGTACTTC	CSARKLADAYEQYF	few	TRBV20-1	TRBJ2-7	TRBD2
TGCAGTGCTAGCGAGGTGGGGTACCCAGATACGCAGTATTTT	CSASEVGYPDTQYF	many	TRBV20-1	TRBJ2-3	-
TGTGCCAGCTTAAGGGGAAGTTTAAAAGCTTTCTTT	CASLRGSLKAFF	many	TRBV2	TRBJ1-1	-
TGTGCCATCAGGCTAGCGGGAGGAGACCAGTACTTC	CAIRLAGGDQYF	many	TRBV10-3	TRBJ2-7	TRBD2
TGCAGTGCTAGAGATTTGGCAGCTGGAAACACCATATATTTT	CSARDLAAGNTIYF	many	TRBV20-1	TRBJ1-3	-
TGTGCCAGCAGTTATAATCCCGCCGGGGAGCTGTTTTTT	CASSYNPAGELFF	-	TRBV6-5	TRBJ2-2	-
TGTGCCGCGACCCGGGAGGCGCTATACGAGCAGTACTTC	CAATREALYEQYF	many	TRBV6-1	TRBJ2-7	TRBD2
TGTGCCAGCAGCTTAGGGGGACAGGGGATAGAGACCCAGTACTTC	CASSLGGQGIETQYF	many	TRBV7-6	TRBJ2-5	TRBD1
TGCGCCAGCAGTGACCAGGGGGGCGGGGAGCTGTTTTTT	CASSDQGGGELFF	few	TRBV10-1	TRBJ2-2	-
TGTGCCAGCAGTTACTCTCCCGAGGCTAATGAGCAGTTCTTC	CASSYSPEANEQFF	many	TRBV6-5	TRBJ2-1	-
TGCAGTGCTCGGGGGGGTGAGTCCGGTGGAGAGACCCAGTACTTC	CSARGGESGGETQYF	-	TRBV20-1	TRBJ2-5	TRBD2
TGTGCCAGCAGACCAACAGGACTGAACACTGAAGCTTTCTTT	CASRPTGLNTEAFF	many	TRBV27	TRBJ1-1	-
TGTGCCAGCAGCCAAGATAGATGGGGAGTTCGAGAGACCCAGTACTTC	CASSQDRWGVRETQYF	many	TRBV14	TRBJ2-5	-
TGCAGCGTGGAAACAGGGAATAACTACGAGCAGTACTTC	CSVETGNNYEQYF	many	TRBV29-1	TRBJ2-7	-
TGTGCCAGCAGCAACTGGCCTCCGGGACTTCGCGCAGATACGCAGTATTTT	CASSNWPPGLRADTQYF	few	TRBV6-2/TRBV6-3	TRBJ2-3	-
TGTGCCATCAGTGACTGGAGCACAGATACGCAGTATTTT	CAISDWSTDTQYF	many	TRBV10-3	TRBJ2-3	-
TGCAGTGCTGCAGGGCCTCAAAGCTCCTACGAGCAGTACTTC	CSAAGPQSSYEQYF	many	TRBV20-1	TRBJ2-7	-
TGCAGTGCTAGGCGACAGGGCTACGAGCAGTACTTC	CSARRQGYEQYF	-	TRBV20-1	TRBJ2-7	TRBD1
TGCGCCAGCGGGACGACAGGGTCCAATGAGCAGTTCTTC	CASGTTGSNEQFF	many	TRBV5-1	TRBJ2-1	TRBD1
TGTGCCAGTAGTATCCTTGGGGGTGGCACAGATACGCAGTATTTT	CASSILGGGTDTQYF	few	TRBV19	TRBJ2-3	-
TGTGCCAGCAGCGTTAGCGGTCCGCCCTACGAGCAGTACTTC	CASSVSGPPYEQYF	many	TRBV13	TRBJ2-7	-
TGCGCCAGCAGCCAGAGGCAGGGTCTTACCACAGATACGCAGTATTTT	CASSQRQGLTTDTQYF	many	TRBV4-1	TRBJ2-3	-
TGTGCCAGCAGCTTAGGGCGGGGGGTCACAGATACGCAGTATTTT	CASSLGRGVTDTQYF	many	TRBV7-8	TRBJ2-3	TRBD2
TGTGCCAGCAGCTTAGTTTCTGGCGGGGGGCCTACCCAGTACTTC	CASSLVSGGGPTQYF	-	TRBV7-8	TRBJ2-5	TRBD2
TGTGCCAGCAGCCATAGGGGGGAGGGGTTCGAGCAGTACTTC	CASSHRGEGFEQYF	many	TRBV27	TRBJ2-7	-
TGTGCCAGCAGTATGAGGGACTCCTACGAGCAGTACTTC	CASSMRDSYEQYF	-	TRBV7-9	TRBJ2-7	-
TGCGCCAGCAGCCCGGGTTCTAGGGGCTTCGAGCAGTACTTC	CASSPGSRGFEQYF	many	TRBV5-1	TRBJ2-7	-
TGTGCCAGCAGTTGGACAGGGGTAGATACGCAGTATTTT	CASSWTGVDTQYF	-	TRBV12-3/TRBV12-4	TRBJ2-3	TRBD1
TGTGCCAGCAGCCACAAGAGGGGAGCTGAAGCTTTCTTT	CASSHKRGAEAFF	-	TRBV7-9	TRBJ1-1	-
TGTGCCAGCAGCCCTTATCTCGACCTCTACGAGCAGTACTTC	CASSPYLDLYEQYF	-	TRBV5-6	TRBJ2-7	-
TGTGCCAGCAGTTTACAGGGAGGGATCTACCAGCCCCAGCATTTT	CASSLQGGIYQPQHF	many	TRBV27	TRBJ1-5	-
TGTGCCAGTAGTATATCCTCGGAGGGGCCCCATCAGCCCCAGCATTTT	CASSISSEGPHQPQHF	-	TRBV19	TRBJ1-5	-
TGTGCCAGTAGTATATTCATCGGGCAGCGGGTCTACGAGCAGTACTTC	CASSIFIGQRVYEQYF	-	TRBV19	TRBJ2-7	-
TGTGCCGGCAGTCGGTCGAACCCGTGGGAGACCCAGTACTTC	CAGSRSNPWETQYF	once	TRBV11-2	TRBJ2-5	-
TGTGCCAGCAGCTCATTTCATGGGGGCACAGATACGCAGTATTTT	CASSSFHGGTDTQYF	-	TRBV7-9	TRBJ2-3	-
TGCAGCGTAGAACCTCCGACAGGGGGCTCCTACAATGAGCAGTTCTTC	CSVEPPTGGSYNEQFF	-	TRBV29-1	TRBJ2-1	TRBD1
TGTGCCAGCAGCTCATCTAGCGGCCCTTCCTACGAGCAGTACTTC	CASSSSSGPSYEQYF	few	TRBV7-9	TRBJ2-7	TRBD2
TGTGCCAGCAGTCCTCTGGACGGATTCTATGGCTACACCTTC	CASSPLDGFYGYTF	-	TRBV28	TRBJ1-2	-
TGTGCCAGCAGCTGGGGACAGGAGAACACTGAAGCTTTCTTT	CASSWGQENTEAFF	few	TRBV13	TRBJ1-1	TRBD1
TGTGCCAGCAGCTCCCGTCACTACGAGCAGTACTTC	CASSSRHYEQYF	many	TRBV9	TRBJ2-7	-
-	CASTRRWRGVGSGANVLTF	few	TRBV21-1	TRBJ2-6	-
TGTGCCAGCAGTTTGGGAGCGGGGGGGCCAGAGACCCAGTACTTC	CASSLGAGGPETQYF	many	TRBV27	TRBJ2-5	TRBD2